This TCR beta chain was obtained from a study of blood T cell repertoires in COVID-19. The overall study: In each case, the material was cDNA or gDNA derived from T cells, B-cell-depleted T cells, or PBMCs.

Some clones are missing from TCRdb's copy, which holds only in-frame ones; the method was immunoSEQ multiplex PCR. The sample gives about 45,000 clones, about 81% of which show up once; 35% to 45% is in the top ten. The ends were cut back, 0 bases at V and 0 bases at J, with 10 bases in the middle. The CDR3 extends over 16 amino acids. Looked up from germline, CDR1 is SGHRS and CDR2 is YFSETQ. The source is a human donor in a cohort sampled during active COVID-19. The chain couples TRBV5-1 to TRBJ1-3, with TRBD1 as a possible D gene (5 bases). The material sequenced was peripheral blood. The CDR3 spells CASSLGQPFSGNTIYF. In nucleotides, the CDR3 is TGCGCCAGCAGCTTGGGACAGCCCTTCTCTGGAAACACCATATATTTT.